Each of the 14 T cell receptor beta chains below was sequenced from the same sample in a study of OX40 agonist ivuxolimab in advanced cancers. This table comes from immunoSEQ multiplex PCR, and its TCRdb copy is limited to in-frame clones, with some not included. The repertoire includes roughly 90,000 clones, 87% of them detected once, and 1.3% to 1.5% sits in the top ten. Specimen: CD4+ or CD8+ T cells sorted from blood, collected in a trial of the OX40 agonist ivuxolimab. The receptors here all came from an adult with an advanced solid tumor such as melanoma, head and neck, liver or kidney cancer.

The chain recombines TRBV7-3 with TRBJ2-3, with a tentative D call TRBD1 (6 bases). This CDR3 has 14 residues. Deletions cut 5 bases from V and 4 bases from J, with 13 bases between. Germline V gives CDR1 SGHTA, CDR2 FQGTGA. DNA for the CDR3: TGTGCCAGCAGCCCCCAACAGGGAGCAGATACGCAGTATTTT. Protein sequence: CASSPQQGADTQYF.

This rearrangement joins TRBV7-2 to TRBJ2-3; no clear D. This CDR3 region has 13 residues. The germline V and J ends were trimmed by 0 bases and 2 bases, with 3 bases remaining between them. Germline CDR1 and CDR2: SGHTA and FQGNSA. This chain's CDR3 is CASSLAATDTQYF. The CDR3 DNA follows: TGTGCCAGCAGCTTAGCGGCCACAGATACGCAGTATTTT.

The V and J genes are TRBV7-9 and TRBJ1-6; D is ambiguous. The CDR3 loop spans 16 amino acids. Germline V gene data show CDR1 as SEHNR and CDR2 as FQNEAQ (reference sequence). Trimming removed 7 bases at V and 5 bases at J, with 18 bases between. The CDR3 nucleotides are TGTGCCAGCACCATAAACCCGGCAGATGATAATTCACCCCTCCACTTT. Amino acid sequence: CASTINPADDNSPLHF. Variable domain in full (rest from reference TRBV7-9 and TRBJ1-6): DTGVSQNPRHKITKRGQNVTFRCDPISEHNRLYWYRQTLGQGPEFLTYFQNEAQLEKSRLLSDRFSAERPKGSFSTLEIQRTEQGDSAMYLCASTINPADDNSPLHFGNGTRLTVT.

Here the CDR3 reads CATSPRWLSDYGYTF. DNA for the CDR3: TGTGCCACCTCACCTAGGTGGTTGTCGGACTATGGCTACACCTTC. This chain links TRBV6-1 with TRBJ1-2; no firm D call. V shed 10 bases and J shed 3 bases, with 21 bases lying between them. Germline CDR1 reads MNHNS; CDR2 reads SASEGT. The CDR3 covers 15 residues.

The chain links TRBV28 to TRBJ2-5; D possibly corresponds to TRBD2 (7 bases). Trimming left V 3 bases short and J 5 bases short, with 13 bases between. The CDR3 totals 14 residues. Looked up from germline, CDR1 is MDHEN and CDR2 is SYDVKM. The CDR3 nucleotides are TGTGCCAGCAGTTTGGCGGGGGCGAGGGAGACCCAGTACTTC. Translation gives CASSLAGARETQYF. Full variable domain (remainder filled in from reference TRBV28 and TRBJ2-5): DVKVTQSSRYLVKRTGEKVFLECVQDMDHENMFWYRQDPGLGLRLIYFSYDVKMKEKGDIPEGYSVSREKKERFSLILESASTNQTSMYLCASSLAGARETQYFGPGTRLLVL.

The DNA of the CDR3 is TGTGCCAGCAGGTTCGGGGGCGCCTCCTACAATGAGCAGTTCTTC. Its protein is CASRFGGASYNEQFF. V usage is TRBV5-4 and J usage is TRBJ2-1; D may match TRBD1 or TRBD2 (6 bases each). Between the trimmed V and J ends, which lost 5 bases and 0 bases, there was a span of 12 bases. There are 15 residues in the CDR3. From germline, CDR1 is SGHNT and CDR2 YYREEE (reference sequence).

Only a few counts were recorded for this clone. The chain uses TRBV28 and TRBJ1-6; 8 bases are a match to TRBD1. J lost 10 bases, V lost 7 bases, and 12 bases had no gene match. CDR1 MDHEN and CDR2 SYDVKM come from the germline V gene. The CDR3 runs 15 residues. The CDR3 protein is CASTPGGQVYSPLHF. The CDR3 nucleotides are TGTGCCAGCACTCCTGGGGGACAGGTGTACTCACCCCTCCACTTT.

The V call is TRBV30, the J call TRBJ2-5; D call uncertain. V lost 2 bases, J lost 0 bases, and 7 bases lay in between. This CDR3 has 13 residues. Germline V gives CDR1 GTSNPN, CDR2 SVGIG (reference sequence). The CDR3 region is CAWSFRDQETQYF. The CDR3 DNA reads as TGTGCCTGGAGTTTTCGGGACCAAGAGACCCAGTACTTC. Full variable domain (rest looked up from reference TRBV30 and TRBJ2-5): SQTIHQWPATLVQPVGSPLSLECTVEGTSNPNLYWYRQAAGRGLQLLFYSVGIGQISSEVPQNLSASRPQDRQFILSSKKLLLSDSGFYLCAWSFRDQETQYFGPGTRLLVL.

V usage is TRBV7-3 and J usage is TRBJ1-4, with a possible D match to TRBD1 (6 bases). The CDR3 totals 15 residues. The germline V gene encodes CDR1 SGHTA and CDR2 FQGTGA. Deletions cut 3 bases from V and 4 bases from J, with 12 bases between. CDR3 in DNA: TGTGCCAGCAGCTTGACCGGGACACGTAATGAAAAACTGTTTTTT. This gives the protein CASSLTGTRNEKLFF. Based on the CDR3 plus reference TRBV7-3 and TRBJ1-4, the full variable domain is GAGVSQTPSNKVTEKGKYVELRCDPISGHTALYWYRQSLGQGPEFLIYFQGTGAADDSGLPNDRFFAVRPEGSVSTLKIQRTERGDSAVYLCASSLTGTRNEKLFFGSGTQLSVL.

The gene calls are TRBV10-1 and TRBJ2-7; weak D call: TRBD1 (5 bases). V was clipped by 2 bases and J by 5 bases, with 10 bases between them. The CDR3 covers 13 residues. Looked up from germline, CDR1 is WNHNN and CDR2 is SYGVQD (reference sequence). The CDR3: CASSEAGCHEQYF. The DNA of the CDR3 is TGCGCCAGCAGTGAGGCAGGGTGCCACGAGCAGTACTTC.

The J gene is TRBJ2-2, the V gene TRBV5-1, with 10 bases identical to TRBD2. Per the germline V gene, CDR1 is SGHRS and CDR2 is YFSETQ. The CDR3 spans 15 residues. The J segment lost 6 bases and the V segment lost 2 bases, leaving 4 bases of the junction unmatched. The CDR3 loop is CASSLALAGPGELFF. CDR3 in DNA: TGCGCCAGCAGCTTAGCACTAGCGGGACCCGGGGAGCTGTTTTTT.

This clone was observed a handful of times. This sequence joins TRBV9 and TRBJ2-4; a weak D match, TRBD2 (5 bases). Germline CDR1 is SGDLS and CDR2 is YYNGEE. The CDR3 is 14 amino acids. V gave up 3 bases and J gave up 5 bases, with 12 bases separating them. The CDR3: CASSALPRENIQYF. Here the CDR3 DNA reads TGTGCCAGCAGCGCCCTCCCGAGGGAAAACATTCAGTACTTC.

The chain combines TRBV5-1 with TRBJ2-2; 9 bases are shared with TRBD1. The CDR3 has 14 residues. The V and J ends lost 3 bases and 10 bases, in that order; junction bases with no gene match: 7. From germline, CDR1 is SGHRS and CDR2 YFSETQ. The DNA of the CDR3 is TGCGCCAGCAGCTCCGGACAGGGGCGAGAGGAGCTGTTTTTT. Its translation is CASSSGQGREELFF.

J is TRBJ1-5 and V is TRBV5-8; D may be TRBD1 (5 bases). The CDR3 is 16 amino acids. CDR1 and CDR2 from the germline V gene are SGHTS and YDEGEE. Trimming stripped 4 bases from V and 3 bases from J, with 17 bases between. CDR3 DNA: TGTGCCAGCAGCCAGGGACGAGGAGGGTTCAATCAGCCCCAGCATTTT. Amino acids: CASSQGRGGFNQPQHF.